This is a list of T cell receptor beta chains from one sample in a study of monozygotic twins with inflammatory bowel disease. Following a re-call of the 5' RACE reads, TCRdb has one entry per CDR3 protein and lacks DNA. Recorded for this sample: about 160,000 distinct CDR3 sequences. Sequences were obtained from blood. All receptors come from a human donor with ulcerative colitis or Crohn's disease, or a healthy co-twin of an affected twin (not recorded which). CDR3s include the opening cysteine and the closing phenylalanine or tryptophan. Fields, in order: CDR3 length, J gene, V gene, CDR3 protein.

15,TRBJ2-7,TRBV7-2,CASSPLGLAANEQYF
15,TRBJ1-6,TRBV30,CAWSPPGQGYSPLHF
14,TRBJ1-1,TRBV6-1,CASRGQGFDTEAFF
15,TRBJ1-5,TRBV20-1,CSARDKGMNNQPQHF
13,TRBJ2-5,TRBV29-1,CSVSPGPSETQYF
15,TRBJ1-2,TRBV28,CASSWPGQSFPGYTF
13,TRBJ1-2,TRBV12-3/TRBV12-4,CASSFRTLDGYTF
16,TRBJ1-4,TRBV11-2,CASSSGTGRPGEKLFF
17,TRBJ2-2,TRBV29-1,CSADNPVAAGVTGELFF
13,TRBJ2-1,TRBV20-1,CSASERGVDEQFF
12,TRBJ1-2,TRBV7-9,CASSLGGRKRIF
14,TRBJ2-2,TRBV2,CASRGGTNTGELFF
11,TRBJ2-5,TRBV30,CAWSVLETQYF
16,TRBJ1-5,TRBV7-2,CASSLDSQLGRQPQHF
15,TRBJ1-1,TRBV4-3,CASSPSSGGNTEAFF
15,TRBJ1-5,TRBV7-2,CASSSEGWGNQPQHF
14,TRBJ1-1,TRBV7-9,CASSARQGRTEAFF
15,TRBJ1-5,TRBV7-2,CASTLQVGLDQPQHF
13,TRBJ1-2,TRBV20-1,CSASDRGPYGYTF
17,TRBJ1-4,TRBV30,CAWSVGDFTRGGEKLFF
15,TRBJ1-5,TRBV6-2/TRBV6-3,CASSSAAVMGQPQHF
16,TRBJ2-1,TRBV10-3,CAIRARVAGRGNEQFF
15,TRBJ2-7,TRBV9,CASSVGIAGTYEQYF
15,TRBJ1-5,TRBV20-1,CSARVSGYPNQPQHF
17,TRBJ2-1,TRBV28,CASSMGSGTRKYNEQFF
14,TRBJ1-6,TRBV6-6,CASSESSYNSPLHF
15,TRBJ2-1,TRBV28,CASRPRGGAYNEQFF
13,TRBJ2-7,TRBV20-1,CSSPAGEGYEQYF